The T cell receptor beta chain described here comes from a study of control samples from healthy donors and cancer patients. The trim removed 5 bases at V and 5 bases at J, leaving 6 bases unmatched. Looked up from germline, CDR1 is SNHLY and CDR2 is FYNNEI. CDR3 size: 15 residues. Clones were sequenced by immunoSEQ multiplex PCR, and TCRdb holds only the in-frame ones, with some missing. The table records approximately 160,000 clones, roughly 92% of them present only once. The receptor comes from a woman aged 25 to 39 in good health. Sequenced input: blood. The rearrangement uses TRBV2 and TRBJ2-7, with 13 positions matching TRBD2. CDR3 sequence: CASSLGTSGTHEQYF. CDR3 bases: TGTGCCAGCAGTCTCGGGACTAGCGGGACCCACGAGCAGTACTTC.